These 18 T cell receptor beta chains were sequenced from one sample in a study of blood T cell repertoires in COVID-19. Only in-frame clones appear in the TCRdb table, and some are missing; sequencing was by immunoSEQ multiplex PCR. The profile covers around 100,000 clones, with roughly 91% appearing a single time and 5.5% to 8% taken by the ten largest. The sample taken for sequencing was peripheral blood. The receptors come from a young man with COVID-19, enrolled during active disease.

V is TRBV7-9 and J is TRBJ1-3; D gene unclear. The CDR3 extends over 10 amino acids. Germline V CDR1 and CDR2: SEHNR, FQNEAQ (reference sequence). CDR3 nucleotides: TGTGGCGTGGCTGGAAACACCATATATTTT. Its protein product is CGVAGNTIYF.

This chain's CDR3 is CASSPSFGAQETQYF. The CDR3 DNA is TGTGCCAGCAGCCCAAGTTTTGGAGCACAAGAGACCCAGTACTTC. The rearrangement uses TRBV14 and TRBJ2-5; D uncertain. The germline V gene encodes CDR1 SGHDN and CDR2 FVKESK. The V and J ends lost 4 bases and 2 bases respectively, with 14 bases between them. This CDR3 is 15 amino acids long.

The chain has TRBV5-4 and TRBJ2-1, with 13 bases aligning to TRBD2. The CDR3 extends over 14 amino acids. Looked up from germline, CDR1 is SGHNT and CDR2 is YYREEE (reference sequence). Trimming cost V 4 bases and J 10 bases; bases outside gene matches: 5. The CDR3 here is CASSGQGLAGEQFF. CDR3 bases: TGTGCCAGCAGCGGCCAGGGACTAGCGGGGGAGCAGTTCTTC.

Comment on this clone: One junction end does not reproduce the germline sequence, and a read error may be involved. CDR3 amino acids: CASSDQGRKLLF. As DNA, the CDR3 is TGCGCCAGCAGTGATCAGGGGCGAAAACTGCTTTTT. The chain uses TRBV10-2 and TRBJ1-4, with a possible D match to TRBD1 (6 bases). The CDR3 is 12 residues long. The germline CDR1 and CDR2 sequences are WSHSY and SAAADI.

The V call is TRBV6-4, the J call TRBJ2-7; D may be TRBD1 (5 bases). This CDR3 region has 14 residues. Trimming shortened V by 3 bases and J by 0 bases, and 9 bases separated the two germline ends. CDR1 MRHNA and CDR2 SNTAGT come from the germline V gene. The CDR3 reads CASSEGADSYEQYF. CDR3 DNA: TGTGCCAGCAGTGAAGGGGCAGACTCCTACGAGCAGTACTTC.

The chain carries TRBV28 and TRBJ2-7; weak D call: TRBD1 (7 bases). Trimming took off 8 bases at V and 3 bases at J, with 17 bases between the two ends. Germline lookup yields CDR1 MDHEN and CDR2 SYDVKM. The CDR3 loop spans 14 amino acids. The CDR3 protein is CASRTIRGDYEQYF. The CDR3 DNA sequence: TGTGCCAGCCGGACTATCAGGGGGGACTACGAGCAGTACTTC. Based on the CDR3 plus reference TRBV28 and TRBJ2-7, the full variable domain is DVKVTQSSRYLVKRTGEKVFLECVQDMDHENMFWYRQDPGLGLRLIYFSYDVKMKEKGDIPEGYSVSREKKERFSLILESASTNQTSMYLCASRTIRGDYEQYFGPGTRLTVT.

DNA of the CDR3: TGCGCCAGCAGCCAACCTGTCTCGGGGGCCGGGGAGCTGTTTTTT. Its protein is CASSQPVSGAGELFF. The V and J genes are TRBV4-3 and TRBJ2-2, with a possible D match to TRBD2 (6 bases). This CDR3 comprises 15 residues. The V gene's germline CDR1 is LGHNA and CDR2 YSLEER. The V end lost 2 bases, the J end lost 6 bases, and 13 bases lay between the germline ends.

The chain joins TRBV7-2 to TRBJ2-7; TRBD2 aligns across 13 bases. The J segment lost 0 bases and the V segment lost 7 bases, leaving 12 bases of the junction unmatched. CDR3 length equals 18 residues. Germline V gene lookup returns CDR1 SGHTA and CDR2 FQGNSA. CDR3 bases: TGTGCCAGCACCAGGGGACTAGCGGGACTCCCCAGCTCCTACGAGCAGTACTTC. This encodes CASTRGLAGLPSSYEQYF.

The V and J genes are TRBV16 and TRBJ2-1; 8 bases are shared with TRBD2. The CDR3 covers 14 residues. The germline V gene has CDR1 KGHSY and CDR2 FQNENV. The V gene end was trimmed by 1 base and the J gene end by 12 bases; junction bases not matched to a gene: 8. This CDR3 reads CASSQFRGGSGQFF. The CDR3 bases are TGTGCCAGCAGCCAATTTCGGGGGGGCTCAGGGCAGTTCTTC.

The CDR3: CASSYSRGQGNTF. As DNA, the CDR3 is TGTGCCAGCAGTTACTCGAGGGGACAGGGGAACACCTTC. The chain uses TRBV6-5 and TRBJ1-2; 10 positions agree with TRBD1. Losses at the gene ends were 0 bases for V and 12 bases for J; bases not matched to a gene: 4. The CDR3 is 13 residues long. Per the germline V gene, CDR1 is MNHEY and CDR2 is SVGAGI.

The chain links TRBV27 to TRBJ2-1; tentative D call: TRBD1 (6 bases). The CDR3 consists of 13 residues. The V gene's germline CDR1 is MNHEY and CDR2 SMNVEV (reference sequence). Trimming shortened V by 6 bases and J by 4 bases, and 10 bases separated the two germline ends. The DNA of the CDR3 is TGTGCCAGCAGGGACAGATTTTACAATGAGCAGTTCTTC. Its translation is CASRDRFYNEQFF.

The chain employs TRBV28 and TRBJ2-5, with 7 bases matching TRBD2. J gave up 4 bases and V 7 bases, and 9 bases lay outside the gene matches. This CDR3 contains 14 residues. Per the germline V gene, CDR1 is MDHEN and CDR2 is SYDVKM. CDR3 sequence: CASITSGGGETQYF. The CDR3, as DNA: TGTGCCAGCATCACATCTGGGGGGGGAGAGACCCAGTACTTC.

CDR3 amino acids: CASSVTSNSYEQYF. The CDR3 region has the DNA TGTGCCAGCAGTGTGACATCTAACTCCTACGAGCAGTACTTC. The rearrangement links TRBV27 to TRBJ2-7; D uncertain. The length of the CDR3 is 14 residues. V gave up 5 bases and J gave up 0 bases, with 11 bases separating them. CDR1 and CDR2 from the germline V gene are MNHEY and SMNVEV (reference sequence).

In its sample, this clone was seen once. J is TRBJ1-2 and V is TRBV6-5; 7 nucleotides match TRBD1. The CDR3 totals 15 residues. Per germline, CDR1 MNHEY and CDR2 SVGAGI. J gave up 3 bases and V 5 bases, and 9 bases lay outside the gene matches. The CDR3 DNA sequence: TGTGCCAGCAGTCTAACAGGGGAATGGTACTATGGCTACACCTTC. Translated: CASSLTGEWYYGYTF.

The J gene is TRBJ2-5, the V gene TRBV12-5; D perhaps matches TRBD2 (6 bases). Germline assignment: CDR1 LGHNT and CDR2 FRNRAP. V lost 1 base and J lost 2, with 17 bases in between. This CDR3 spans 17 amino acids. CDR3 loop: CASGLGDVGLNQETQYF. The CDR3, as DNA: TGTGCTAGTGGTTTGGGGGACGTCGGACTAAATCAAGAGACCCAGTACTTC.

In its sample, this clone was seen once. The chain links TRBV3-1 (or the pseudogene TRBV3-2) to TRBJ2-3; perhaps TRBD1 as D (5 bases). The CDR3 has 15 residues. V lost 2 bases, J lost 6 bases, and 15 bases lay in between. Germline lookup yields CDR1 LGHDT and CDR2 YNNKEL (reference sequence). The CDR3 coding sequence is TGTGCCAGCAGCCAACTAGGGGCGTTGGGGGATACGCAGTATTTT. It is translated as CASSQLGALGDTQYF.

The chain joins TRBV7-4 to TRBJ1-5; the D gene is possibly TRBD1 (6 bases). The CDR3 totals 16 residues. The V gene's germline CDR1 is SGHVT and CDR2 SQSDAQ. Trimming took off 5 bases at V and 4 bases at J, with 18 bases between the two ends. The CDR3 bases are TGTGCCAGCAGCACTTACAGGGTGAGGGATAATCAGCCCCAGCATTTT. Translating it yields CASSTYRVRDNQPQHF.

J is TRBJ2-2 and V is TRBV2; 10 nucleotides match TRBD1. This CDR3 is built from 17 residues. CDR1 and CDR2 from the germline V gene are SNHLY and FYNNEI. J lost 4 bases, V lost 6 bases, and 11 bases had no gene match. The DNA for the CDR3 is TGTGCCAGCAGCCGGGACAGGGGAGGAACGACCACCGGGGAGCTGTTTTTT. This encodes CASSRDRGGTTTGELFF.